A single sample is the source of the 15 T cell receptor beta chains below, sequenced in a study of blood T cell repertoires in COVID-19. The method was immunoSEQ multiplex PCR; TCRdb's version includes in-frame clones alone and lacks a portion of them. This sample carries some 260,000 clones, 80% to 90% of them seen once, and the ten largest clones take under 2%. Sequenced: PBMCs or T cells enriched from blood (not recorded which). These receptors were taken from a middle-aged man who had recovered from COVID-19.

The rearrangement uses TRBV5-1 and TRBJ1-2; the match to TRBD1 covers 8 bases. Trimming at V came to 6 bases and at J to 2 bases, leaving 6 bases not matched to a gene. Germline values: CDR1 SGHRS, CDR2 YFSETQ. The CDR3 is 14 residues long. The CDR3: CASKSGGENYGYTF. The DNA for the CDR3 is TGCGCCAGCAAGTCAGGGGGCGAGAACTATGGCTACACCTTC.

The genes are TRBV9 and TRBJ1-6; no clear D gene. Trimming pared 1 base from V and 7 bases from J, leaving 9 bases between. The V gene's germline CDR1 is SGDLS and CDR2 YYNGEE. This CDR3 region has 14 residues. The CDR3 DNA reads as TGTGCCAGCAGCGTAACTAGCGAAAATTCACCCCTCCACTTT. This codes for CASSVTSENSPLHF.

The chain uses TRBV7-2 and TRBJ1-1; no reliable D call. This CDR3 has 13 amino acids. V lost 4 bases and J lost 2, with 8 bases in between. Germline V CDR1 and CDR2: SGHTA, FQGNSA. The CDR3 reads CASSSTVNTEAFF. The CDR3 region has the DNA TGTGCCAGCAGCTCAACAGTTAACACTGAAGCTTTCTTT.

The DNA for the CDR3 is TGTGCCAGCCGTCAGGGGGTGCATGGCTACACCTTC. As protein: CASRQGVHGYTF. The gene calls are TRBV6-5 and TRBJ1-2, with 7 positions matching TRBD1. The germline gives CDR1 MNHEY, CDR2 SVGAGI. The CDR3 has 12 residues. V lost 8 bases, J lost 6 bases, and 6 bases stayed unmatched.

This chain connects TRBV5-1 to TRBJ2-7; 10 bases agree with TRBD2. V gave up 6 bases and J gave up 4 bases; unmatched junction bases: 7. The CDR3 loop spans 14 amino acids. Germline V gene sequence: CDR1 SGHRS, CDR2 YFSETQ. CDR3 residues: CASKGLAGVYEQYF. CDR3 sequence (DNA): TGCGCCAGCAAAGGTCTAGCGGGAGTGTACGAGCAGTACTTC.

This CDR3 is CASSHRAWGHYYGYTF. In DNA form, the CDR3 reads TGTGCCAGCAGCCACAGGGCCTGGGGGCATTACTATGGCTACACCTTC. The chain uses TRBV7-8 and TRBJ1-2, with D perhaps matching TRBD1 (6 bases). V was pared by 5 bases and J by 3 bases, with 19 bases between. Germline lookup yields CDR1 SGHVS and CDR2 FQNEAQ. The CDR3 totals 16 residues.

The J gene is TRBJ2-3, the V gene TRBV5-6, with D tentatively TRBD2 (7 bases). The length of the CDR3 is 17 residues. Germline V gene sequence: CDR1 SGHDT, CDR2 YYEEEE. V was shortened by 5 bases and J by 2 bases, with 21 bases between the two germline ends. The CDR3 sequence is CASSFPFRGAPTDTQYF. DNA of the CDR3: TGTGCCAGCAGTTTCCCTTTCCGGGGGGCCCCCACAGATACGCAGTATTTT.

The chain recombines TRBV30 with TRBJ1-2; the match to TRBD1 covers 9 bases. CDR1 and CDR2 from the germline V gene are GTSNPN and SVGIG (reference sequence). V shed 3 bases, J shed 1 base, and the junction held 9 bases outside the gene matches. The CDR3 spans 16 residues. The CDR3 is CAWRIQGAKINYGYTF. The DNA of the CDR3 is TGTGCCTGGAGAATACAGGGGGCGAAGATTAACTATGGCTACACCTTC.

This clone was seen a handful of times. CDR3 nucleotides: TGTGCCAGCGGCCAAGGGGTCGACAATGAGCAGTTCTTC. Encoded protein: CASGQGVDNEQFF. The rearrangement links TRBV6-5 to TRBJ2-1, with D perhaps TRBD1 (5 bases). The CDR3 has 13 residues. Trimming took off 8 bases at V and 5 bases at J, with 13 bases between the two ends. In germline, CDR1 is MNHEY, CDR2 SVGAGI.

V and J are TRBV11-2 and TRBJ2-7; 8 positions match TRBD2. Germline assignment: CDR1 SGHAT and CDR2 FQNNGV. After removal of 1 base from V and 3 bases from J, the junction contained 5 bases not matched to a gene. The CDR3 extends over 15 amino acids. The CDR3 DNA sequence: TGTGCCAGCAGCTTAGGCCCAGCGGGGGACTACGAGCAGTACTTC. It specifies CASSLGPAGDYEQYF. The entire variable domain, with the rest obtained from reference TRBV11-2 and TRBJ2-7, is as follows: EAGVAQSPRYKIIEKRQSVAFWCNPISGHATLYWYQQILGQGPKLLIQFQNNGVVDDSQLPKDRFSAERLKGVDSTLKIQPAKLEDSAVYLCASSLGPAGDYEQYFGPGTRLTVT.

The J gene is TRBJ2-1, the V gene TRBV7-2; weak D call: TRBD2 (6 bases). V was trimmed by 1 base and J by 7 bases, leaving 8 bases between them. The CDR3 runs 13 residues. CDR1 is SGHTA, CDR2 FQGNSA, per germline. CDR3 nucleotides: TGTGCCAGCAGCTTAGGGCGGGATAATGAGCAGTTCTTC. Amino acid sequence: CASSLGRDNEQFF.

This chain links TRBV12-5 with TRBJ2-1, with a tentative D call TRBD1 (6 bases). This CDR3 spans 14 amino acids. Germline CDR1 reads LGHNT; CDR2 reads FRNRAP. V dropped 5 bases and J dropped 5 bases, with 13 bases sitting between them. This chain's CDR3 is CASGLSDRHNEQFF. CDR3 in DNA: TGTGCTAGTGGTCTATCTGACAGGCACAATGAGCAGTTCTTC.

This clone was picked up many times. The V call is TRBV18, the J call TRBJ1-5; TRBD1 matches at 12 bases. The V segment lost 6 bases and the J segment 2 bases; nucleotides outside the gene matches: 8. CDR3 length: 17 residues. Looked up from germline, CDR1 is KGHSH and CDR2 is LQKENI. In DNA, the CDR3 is TGTGCCAGCTCGCTGGGACAGGGGGCGGAAGGCAATCAGCCCCAGCATTTT. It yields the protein CASSLGQGAEGNQPQHF.

In DNA form, the CDR3 reads TGTGCCATCAGTCCGACTAGCGGGATAACAGATACGCAGTATTTT. Translated: CAISPTSGITDTQYF. This chain joins TRBV10-3 and TRBJ2-3; TRBD2 matches at 11 bases. Trimming at V came to 5 bases and at J to 3 bases, leaving 4 bases not matched to a gene. The germline gives CDR1 ENHRY, CDR2 SYGVKD. There are 15 residues in the CDR3.

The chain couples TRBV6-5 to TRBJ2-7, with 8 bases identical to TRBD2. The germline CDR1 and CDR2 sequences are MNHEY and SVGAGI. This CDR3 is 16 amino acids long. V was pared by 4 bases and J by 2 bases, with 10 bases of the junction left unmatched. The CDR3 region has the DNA TGTGCCAGCAGTTCGGCTCCGGGACTAGTGCCCTACGAGCAGTACTTC. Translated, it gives CASSSAPGLVPYEQYF.